The 6 T cell receptor beta chains below all came from one sample that was sequenced in a study of cytomegalovirus exposure and HLA in healthy donors. PCR involved 60 Vbeta and 13 Jbeta primers. Some clones are missing from TCRdb's copy, which holds only in-frame ones; the method was immunoSEQ multiplex PCR. The sample consists of over 80,000 clones, approximately 80% of them appearing once. What was sequenced was PBMCs. The source of these receptors is a man aged 45-65 years in good health and CMV-seronegative.

The chain employs TRBV5-8 and TRBJ1-5; TRBD1 agrees at 8 bases. The junction had 4 bases not matched to a gene; V was cut back by 4 bases and J by 7 bases. Germline V CDR1 and CDR2: SGHTS, YDEGEE. The CDR3 spans 13 residues. CDR3 region: CASSLPGGQPQHF. The CDR3 DNA reads as TGTGCCAGCAGCCTCCCAGGGGGCCAGCCCCAGCATTTT.

The rearrangement links TRBV27 to TRBJ1-3; no reliable D call. Deletions cut 3 bases from V and 0 bases from J, with 6 bases between. CDR1 is MNHEY and CDR2 is SMNVEV in the germline V gene (reference sequence). This CDR3 comprises 14 residues. The CDR3 DNA is TGTGCCAGCAGTTTCGCAGGCTCTGGAAACACCATATATTTT. It yields the protein CASSFAGSGNTIYF.

V gene TRBV9 combines with J gene TRBJ2-3; no clear D gene. V lost 0 bases to trimming and J lost 4 bases, with 9 bases between them. This CDR3 is built from 14 residues. Per germline, CDR1 SGDLS and CDR2 YYNGEE. Here the CDR3 DNA reads TGTGCCAGCAGCGTAGTCTCGGTCCCAGATACGCAGTATTTT. Translating gives CASSVVSVPDTQYF.

This clone was detected only once. DNA of the CDR3: TGTGCCAGCAGCGTTCCTACAGGGGAACCTAGAGAAGCTTTCTTT. Its translation is CASSVPTGEPREAFF. The rearrangement links TRBV9 to TRBJ1-1; 7 positions match TRBD1. V trimming: 2 bases; J trimming: 8 bases; junction bases outside the gene matches: 12. Germline CDR1 SGDLS, CDR2 YYNGEE. The CDR3 loop spans 15 amino acids.

The rearrangement links TRBV7-6 to TRBJ2-3, with 14 bases that match TRBD2. Trimming at V came to 5 bases and at J to 2 bases, leaving 9 bases not matched to a gene. Germline CDR1 reads SGHVS; CDR2 reads FNYEAQ. This CDR3 region has 18 residues. The CDR3 spells CASSPAGTSGSYTDTQYF. The DNA for the CDR3 is TGTGCCAGCAGCCCGGCGGGGACTAGCGGGAGTTACACAGATACGCAGTATTTT.

V and J are TRBV6-6 and TRBJ2-7, with D maybe TRBD2 (6 bases). Germline CDR1 reads MNHNY; CDR2 reads SVGAGI (reference sequence). V dropped 4 bases and J dropped 4 bases, with 11 bases sitting between them. CDR3 length: 13 amino acids. The DNA for the CDR3 is TGTGCCAGCAGTTCACCTAGCGCGTACGAGCAGTACTTC. Residues: CASSSPSAYEQYF.